Each of the 2 T cell receptor beta chains below was sequenced from the same sample in a study of blood T cell repertoires in COVID-19. Method: immunoSEQ multiplex PCR; TCRdb's copy keeps in-frame clones and lacks some. The data contain approximately 290,000 clones, roughly nine tenths of them singletons. The sequencing input was peripheral blood. These receptors all stem from a woman younger than 45 with COVID-19, enrolled during active disease.

The chain employs TRBV10-3 and TRBJ1-1; the match to TRBD1 covers 7 bases. From germline, CDR1 is ENHRY and CDR2 SYGVKD. The CDR3 extends over 10 amino acids. The V segment lost 9 bases and the J segment 7 bases; nucleotides outside the gene matches: 2. In DNA, the CDR3 is TGTGCCATTGGGGACAGTGAAGCTTTCTTT. Translating it yields CAIGDSEAFF.

The chain recombines TRBV5-1 with TRBJ1-1; 7 positions agree with TRBD1. The CDR3 spans 14 residues. The V segment lost 4 bases and the J segment 3 bases; nucleotides outside the gene matches: 6. CDR1 is SGHRS and CDR2 is YFSETQ in the germline V gene. In DNA, the CDR3 is TGCGCCAGCAGCGCAAACAGGGGTGACACTGAAGCTTTCTTT. Translated, it gives CASSANRGDTEAFF.